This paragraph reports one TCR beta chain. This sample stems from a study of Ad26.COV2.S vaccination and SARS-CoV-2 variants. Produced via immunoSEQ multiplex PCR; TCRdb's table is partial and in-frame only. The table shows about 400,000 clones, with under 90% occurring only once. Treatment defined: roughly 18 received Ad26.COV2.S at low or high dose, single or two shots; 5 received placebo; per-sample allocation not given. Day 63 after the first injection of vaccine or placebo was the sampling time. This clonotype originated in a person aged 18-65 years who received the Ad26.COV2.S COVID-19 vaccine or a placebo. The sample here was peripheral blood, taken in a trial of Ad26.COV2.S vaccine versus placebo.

The CDR3 spells CASSSYRGVNQPQHF. The CDR3 DNA reads as TGTGCCAGCAGCTCGTACAGGGGTGTAAATCAGCCCCAGCATTTT. V gene TRBV7-9 combines with J gene TRBJ1-5; 7 bases are a match to TRBD1. With V trimmed by 4 bases and J by 4 bases, 7 bases remained unmatched. This CDR3 comprises 15 residues. CDR1 SEHNR and CDR2 FQNEAQ come from the germline V gene (reference sequence).